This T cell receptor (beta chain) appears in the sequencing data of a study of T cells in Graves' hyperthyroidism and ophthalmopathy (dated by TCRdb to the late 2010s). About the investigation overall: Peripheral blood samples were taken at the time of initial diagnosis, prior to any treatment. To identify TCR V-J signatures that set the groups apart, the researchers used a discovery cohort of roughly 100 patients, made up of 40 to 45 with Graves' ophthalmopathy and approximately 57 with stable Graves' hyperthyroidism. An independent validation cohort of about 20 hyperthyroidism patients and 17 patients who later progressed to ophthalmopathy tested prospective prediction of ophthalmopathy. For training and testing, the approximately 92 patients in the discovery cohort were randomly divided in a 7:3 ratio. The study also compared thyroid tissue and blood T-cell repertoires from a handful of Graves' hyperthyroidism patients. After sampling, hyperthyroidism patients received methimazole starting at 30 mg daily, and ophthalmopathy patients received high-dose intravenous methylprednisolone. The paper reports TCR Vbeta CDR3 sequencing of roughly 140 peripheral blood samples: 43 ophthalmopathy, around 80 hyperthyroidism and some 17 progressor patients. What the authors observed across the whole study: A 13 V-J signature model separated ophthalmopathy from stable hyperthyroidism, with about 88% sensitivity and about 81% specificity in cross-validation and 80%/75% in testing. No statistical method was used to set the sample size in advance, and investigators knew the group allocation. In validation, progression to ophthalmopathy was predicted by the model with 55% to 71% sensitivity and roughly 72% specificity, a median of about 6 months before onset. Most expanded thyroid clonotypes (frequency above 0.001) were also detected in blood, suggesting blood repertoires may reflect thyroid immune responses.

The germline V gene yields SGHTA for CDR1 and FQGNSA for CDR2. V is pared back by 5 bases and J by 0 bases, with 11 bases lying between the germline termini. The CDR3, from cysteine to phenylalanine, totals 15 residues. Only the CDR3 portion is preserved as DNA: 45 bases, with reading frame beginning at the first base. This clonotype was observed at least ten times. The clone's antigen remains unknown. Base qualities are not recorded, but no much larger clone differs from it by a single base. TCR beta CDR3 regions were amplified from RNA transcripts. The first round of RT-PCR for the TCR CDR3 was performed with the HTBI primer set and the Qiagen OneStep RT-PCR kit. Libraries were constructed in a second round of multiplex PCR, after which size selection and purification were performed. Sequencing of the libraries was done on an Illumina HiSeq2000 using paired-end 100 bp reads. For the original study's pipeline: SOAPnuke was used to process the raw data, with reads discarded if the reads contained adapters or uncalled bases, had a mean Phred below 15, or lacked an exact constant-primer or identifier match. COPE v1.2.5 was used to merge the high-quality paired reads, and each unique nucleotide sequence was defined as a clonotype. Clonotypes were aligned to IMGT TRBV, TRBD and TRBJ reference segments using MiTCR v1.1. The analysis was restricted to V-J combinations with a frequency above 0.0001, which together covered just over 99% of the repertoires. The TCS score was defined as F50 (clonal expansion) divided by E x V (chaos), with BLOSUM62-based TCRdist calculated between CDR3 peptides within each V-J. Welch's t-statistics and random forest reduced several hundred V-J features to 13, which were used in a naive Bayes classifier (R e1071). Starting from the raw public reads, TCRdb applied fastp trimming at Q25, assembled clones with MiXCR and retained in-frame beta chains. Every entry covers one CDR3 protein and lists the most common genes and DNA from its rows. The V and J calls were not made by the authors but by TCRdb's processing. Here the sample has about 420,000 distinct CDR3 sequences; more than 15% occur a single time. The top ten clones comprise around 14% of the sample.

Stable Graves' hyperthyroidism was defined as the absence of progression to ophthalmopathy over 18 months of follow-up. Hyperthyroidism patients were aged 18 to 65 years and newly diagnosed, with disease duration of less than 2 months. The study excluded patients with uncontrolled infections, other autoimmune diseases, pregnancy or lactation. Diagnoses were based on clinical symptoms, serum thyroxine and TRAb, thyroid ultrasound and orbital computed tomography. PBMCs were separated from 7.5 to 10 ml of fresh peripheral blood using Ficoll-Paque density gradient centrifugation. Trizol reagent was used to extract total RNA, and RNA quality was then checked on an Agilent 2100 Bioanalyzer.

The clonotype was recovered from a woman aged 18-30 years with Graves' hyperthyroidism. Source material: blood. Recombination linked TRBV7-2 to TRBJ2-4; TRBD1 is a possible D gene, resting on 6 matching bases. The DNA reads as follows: TGTGCCAGCAGCCCGGACAGACTAGCCAAAAACATTCAGTACTTC. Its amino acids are CASSPDRLAKNIQYF.